This entry concerns a single T cell receptor beta chain. The antigen is not known. The PCR ran on 60 Vbeta and 13 Jbeta primers. TCRdb's table, derived via immunoSEQ multiplex PCR, lists solely in-frame clones and lacks some. The repertoire table contains approximately 200,000 clones. Germline V CDR1 and CDR2: SGHDT, YYEEEE. Trimming took 3 bases from V and 5 from J, leaving 14 bases between them. CDR3 length: 14 residues. The data are from a study of cytomegalovirus exposure and HLA in healthy donors. Study background: Across about 400 genotyped donors, around 80% landed in the Caucasian-associated ancestry cluster. Overall study results and limits: A later analysis reportedly found that, within productive TCRs, an Asian-associated ancestry cluster had fewer N-insertions than the mean observed across the roughly 730 donors. A later analysis showed HLA-associated TCR beta chains outstripping equally common others in clonal expansion.

Specimen: PBMCs. This TCR was sampled from a boy younger than 18 in good health and CMV-seronegative. This chain connects TRBV5-6 to TRBJ1-2, with D unclear. This CDR3 reads CASSSFYGKYGYTF. Written as DNA, the CDR3 is TGTGCCAGCAGCTCCTTTTACGGGAAGTATGGCTACACCTTC. Based on the CDR3 plus reference TRBV5-6 and TRBJ1-2, the full variable domain is DAGVTQSPTHLIKTRGQQVTLRCSPKSGHDTVSWYQQALGQGPQFIFQYYEEEERQRGNFPDRFSGHQFPNYSSELNVNALLLGDSALYLCASSSFYGKYGYTFGSGTRLTVV.